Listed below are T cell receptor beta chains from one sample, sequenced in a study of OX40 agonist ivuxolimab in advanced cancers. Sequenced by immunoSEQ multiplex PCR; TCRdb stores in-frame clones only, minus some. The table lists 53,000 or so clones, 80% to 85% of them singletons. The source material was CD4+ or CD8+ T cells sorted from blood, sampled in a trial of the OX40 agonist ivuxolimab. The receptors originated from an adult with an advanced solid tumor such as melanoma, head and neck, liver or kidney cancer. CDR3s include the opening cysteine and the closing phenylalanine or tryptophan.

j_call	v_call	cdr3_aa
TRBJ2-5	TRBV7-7	CASSLSRLAGATQETQYF
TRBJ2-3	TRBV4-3	CASSRAPSGSTDTQYF
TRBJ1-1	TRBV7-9	CASSLVGGPNTEAFF
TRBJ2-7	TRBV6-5	CASSRSGRTAYEQYF
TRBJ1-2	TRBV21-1	CARRTEHHANYGYTF
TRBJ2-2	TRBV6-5	CASSQGPGELFF
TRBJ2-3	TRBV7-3	CASSLTLAGDFTDTQYF
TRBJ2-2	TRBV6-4	CASSLSGGSSTGELFF
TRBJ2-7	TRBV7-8	CASRPTGTSGSRAYEQYF
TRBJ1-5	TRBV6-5	CASSYSDRGNQPQHF
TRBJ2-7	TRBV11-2	CASSLVQLSSYEQYF
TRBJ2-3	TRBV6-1	CASSEVGVSADTQYF
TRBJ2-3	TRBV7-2	CASSLDRSTDTQYF
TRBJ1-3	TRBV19	CASSFGGPGNTIYF
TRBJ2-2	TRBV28	CASSLSGPTGELFF
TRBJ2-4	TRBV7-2	CASSPWDRDTKNIQYF
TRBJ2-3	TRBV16	CASRLGTSSDTQYF
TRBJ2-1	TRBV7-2	CASSASGSFYEQFF
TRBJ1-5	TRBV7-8	CASSSPDRGWDQPQHF
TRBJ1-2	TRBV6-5	CASSPGQGGGGYTF
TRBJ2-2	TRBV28	CASGTSNLVTGELFF
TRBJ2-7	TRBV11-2	CASSLLGGLYEQYF
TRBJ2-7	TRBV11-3	CASSLDSGQPYEQYF
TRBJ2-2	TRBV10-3	CASLEQGSTGELFF
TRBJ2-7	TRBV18	CASSPPTGGSYEQYF
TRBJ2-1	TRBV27	CASSAGTGGYNEQFF
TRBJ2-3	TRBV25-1	CASRSGHYTDTQYF
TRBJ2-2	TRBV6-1	CASSDLRISGELFF
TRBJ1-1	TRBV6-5	CASNKGALNTEAFF
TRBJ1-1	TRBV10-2	CASISQGVHTEAFF
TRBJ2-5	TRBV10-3	CAIGQETQYF
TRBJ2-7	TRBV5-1	CASSFSGDRGREQYF
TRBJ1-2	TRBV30	CAWSRRTVYGYTF
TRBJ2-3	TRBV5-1	CASSRLAPSTDTQYF
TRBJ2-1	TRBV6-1	CASSEAPVGEQFF
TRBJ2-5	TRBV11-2	CASSSWTGEDTQYF
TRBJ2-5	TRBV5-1	CASSLGLAGGPRGETQYF
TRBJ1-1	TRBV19	CASIDRGGEDEAFF
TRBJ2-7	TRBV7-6	CASSLPPGDEQYF
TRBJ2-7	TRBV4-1	CASSQANMGLAGGEQYF
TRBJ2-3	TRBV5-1	CASSYGQGTDTQYF
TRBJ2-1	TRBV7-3	CASSTPGGNNEQFF
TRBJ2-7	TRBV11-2	CASSQALAGGTYEQYF
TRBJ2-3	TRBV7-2	CASSFGGGTDTQYF
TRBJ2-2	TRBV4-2	CASSQESAGELFF
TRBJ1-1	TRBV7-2	CASSLAGGSTEAFF
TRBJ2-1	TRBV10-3	CAIAPGLEGEQFF
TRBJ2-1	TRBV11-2	CASSLGLVSNEQFF
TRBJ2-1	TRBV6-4	CASSSQGLAVYNEQFF
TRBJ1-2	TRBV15	CATSRGEGSYGYTF
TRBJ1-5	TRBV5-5	CASSQQGHGGNQPQHF
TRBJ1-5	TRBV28	CASLDSNQPQHF
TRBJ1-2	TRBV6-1	CASSEGQGGLYGYTF
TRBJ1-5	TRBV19	CASSEREYRGRQPQHF
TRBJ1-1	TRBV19	CASSNGFGNTEAFF
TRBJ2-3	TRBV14	CASMRGRTQYF
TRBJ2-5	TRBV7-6	CASSKGGGRALRGETQYF